This TCR beta chain is from a study of blood T cell repertoires in COVID-19 (dated by TCRdb to about 2020). In terms of the full investigation: The collaborator samples originated in the United States, Italy and Spain and spanned the acute and convalescent phases of COVID-19. The repertoires were released in a freely available public database meant as a resource for research on the immune response to SARS-CoV-2. The prospective study material was composed of cDNA or gDNA derived from T cells, B-cell-depleted T cells, or PBMCs. Where HLA class I and class II types were available, the types were taken from metadata supplied by the sample provider, not from assay-based typing. Deeply sampled blood TCRbeta repertoires from subjects exposed to, actively infected with, or recovered from COVID-19 were included in the dataset. Samples were obtained from the ongoing ImmuneRACE study (first 160 participants) and from over 1,000 subjects provided by 6 global collaborators. Sample metadata almost always included a de-identified subject ID, COVID-19 status, age in years and sex. Broader findings and caveats from the paper: How much clinical and demographic metadata was included differed by source and by participant, and the metadata was provided uncurated.

Participants in the prospective study were aged roughly 18 to 100 years, lived in under 30 United States geographic areas, and enrolled through a virtual design. Cohort assignment in the prospective study relied on participant-reported clinical history from a screening survey and a study questionnaire. In the prospective study, whole blood, serum and a nasopharyngeal or oropharyngeal swab were collected from each participant by mobile phlebotomists. Additional blood draws and questionnaires over an approximately 2-month period could optionally be provided by prospective study participants. Before DNA extraction, blood samples from the prospective study were shipped at room temperature or frozen. As concerns this clone: Its antigen has not been determined. Per-base qualities were not stored, and no clone one base away is much larger.

TCRbeta CDR3 regions were amplified from genomic DNA using the immunoSEQ Assay, a bias-controlled multiplex PCR. Regarding the original processing steps: The number of nucleated cells in each sample was estimated by amplification of reference gene primers within the assay. To quantify the absolute abundance of each unique TCRbeta CDR3 rearrangement, sequence reads were collapsed and filtered. For each sample, productive Simpson clonality was calculated by taking the square root of Simpson's diversity index across productive rearrangements. Held by TCRdb, this immuneACCESS table contains in-frame sequences only and omits some clones. Under half of the omission traces to an unresolved V gene where checked; the cause of the rest is unknown. V and J calls and clone size are copied from that table; D and trimming were computed from the DNA. The sample table holds about 360,000 clones, of which roughly 87% were seen once. The ten biggest clones cover more than 2% of the sample.

V was cut back by 3 bases and J by 4 bases, leaving a gap of 12 bases between them. For CDR1 and CDR2, the germline V gene (reference sequence) lists GTSNPN and SVGIG. The CDR3 covers 13 residues, taking in both the cysteine and the phenylalanine. Only CDR3 DNA remains: 39 bases, in frame from the first base. This clonotype originated in a woman aged 40-49 years with acute COVID-19. This receptor chain uses TRBV30 and TRBJ1-2; the D gene is perhaps TRBD1, from 6 matching bases. Sequencing was performed on PBMCs or T cells enriched from blood (not recorded which). The CDR3 region: CAWSSGHVYGYTF. The DNA sequence follows: TGTGCCTGGAGCTCGGGACACGTCTATGGCTACACCTTC.